The 5 T cell receptor beta chains below all came from one sample that was sequenced in a study of T cells in Graves' hyperthyroidism and ophthalmopathy. Amplified TCR beta CDR3 regions came from RNA transcripts. A first-round RT-PCR of the TCR CDR3 used the HTBI primer set. TCRdb reanalysed the multiplex PCR reads using MiXCR and keeps one entry per CDR3 protein. This sample carries 660,000 or so distinct CDR3 sequences, around 21% of them seen once, and the ten largest clones take 34%. The sample comprised blood. The origin of the receptors is a young man with Graves' ophthalmopathy.

This clonotype was picked up a small number of times. This rearrangement joins TRBV14 to TRBJ2-2; possible D gene TRBD1, 5 bases. The V end lost 4 bases, the J end lost 4 bases, and 10 bases lay between the germline ends. Per the germline V gene, CDR1 is SGHDN and CDR2 is FVKESK. The CDR3 extends over 14 amino acids. CDR3: CASSRAGSTGELFF. CDR3 DNA: TGTGCCAGCAGCCGCGCAGGGTCCACCGGGGAGCTGTTTTTT.

About this clonotype itself: One base away lies a much larger clone, so this may be a sequencing read error. The V gene is TRBV6-1, the J gene TRBJ1-6; 7 nucleotides match TRBD1. This CDR3 spans 16 amino acids. V shed 2 bases, J shed 3 bases, and the junction held 4 bases outside the gene matches. The germline V gene has CDR1 MNHNS and CDR2 SASEGT. CDR3: CASSEHRGYYNSPLHF. CDR3 nucleotide sequence: TGTGCCAGCAGTGAACACAGGGGTTACTATAATTCACCCCTCCACTTT.

This clonotype was recorded many times. The chain employs TRBV6-5 and TRBJ1-5, with unresolved D. V was clipped by 1 base and J by 1 base, with 5 bases between them. The CDR3 spans 14 residues. Germline-derived CDR1 and CDR2 are MNHEY and SVGAGI. The CDR3 DNA follows: TGTGCCAGCAGTTACTTAGGGAGCAATCAGCCCCAGCATTTT. It translates to CASSYLGSNQPQHF.

This clonotype was counted many times. This chain joins TRBV7-2 and TRBJ2-4; D call uncertain. V shed 7 bases and J shed 7 bases, with 11 bases lying between them. The CDR3 sequence is 12 residues long. Germline loops: CDR1 SGHTA, CDR2 FQGNSA. In nucleotides, the CDR3 is TGTGCCAGCACCTTCGATTCGAACATTCAGTACTTC. Amino acid sequence: CASTFDSNIQYF. Complete variable domain (other parts from reference TRBV7-2 and TRBJ2-4): GAGVSQSPSNKVTEKGKDVELRCDPISGHTALYWYRQSLGQGLEFLIYFQGNSAPDKSGLPSDRFSAERTGGSVSTLTIQRTQQEDSAVYLCASTFDSNIQYFGAGTRLSVL.

This clonotype occurred a few times. The rearrangement links TRBV19 to TRBJ2-7; maybe TRBD1 (5 bases). Germline lookup yields CDR1 LNHDA and CDR2 SQIVND (reference sequence). The germline V and J ends were trimmed by 5 bases and 1 base, with 15 bases remaining between them. CDR3 length equals 15 residues. The CDR3 here is CASSSLDTNSYEQYF. The CDR3, as DNA: TGTGCCAGTAGTTCCTTGGACACGAATTCCTACGAGCAGTACTTC.